This T cell receptor beta chain was captured in a study of cytomegalovirus exposure and HLA in healthy donors. As concerns this clone: Antigen unknown.

There are 15 residues in the CDR3. Germline assignment: CDR1 SGHVS and CDR2 FNYEAQ. V lost 5 bases and J 6 bases, leaving 16 bases between the germline ends. Using immunoSEQ multiplex PCR, the repertoire was profiled, and TCRdb retains in-frame clones only, with some absent. The sample has about 150,000 clones, 80% to 90% seen once. Notes on the study in general: Reports credit the classifier with highly specific, highly sensitive diagnosis of cytomegalovirus status. Most TCR sequences were rare, but some public TCRs occurred in many donors.

Specimen: PBMCs. The clonotype comes from a man aged 18-30 years in good health and CMV-seropositive. The chain couples TRBV7-6 to TRBJ2-2, with TRBD1 as a possible D gene (5 bases). The CDR3 DNA follows: TGTGCCAGCAGCCCTAGTTACCAGGGCCCCGGGGAGCTGTTTTTT. This gives the protein CASSPSYQGPGELFF. The full variable domain, with the rest looked up from reference TRBV7-6 and TRBJ2-2, is GAGVSQSPRYKVTKRGQDVALRCDPISGHVSLYWYRQALGQGPEFLTYFNYEAQQDKSGLPNDRFSAERPEGSISTLTIQRTEQRDSAMYRCASSPSYQGPGELFFGEGSRLTVL.